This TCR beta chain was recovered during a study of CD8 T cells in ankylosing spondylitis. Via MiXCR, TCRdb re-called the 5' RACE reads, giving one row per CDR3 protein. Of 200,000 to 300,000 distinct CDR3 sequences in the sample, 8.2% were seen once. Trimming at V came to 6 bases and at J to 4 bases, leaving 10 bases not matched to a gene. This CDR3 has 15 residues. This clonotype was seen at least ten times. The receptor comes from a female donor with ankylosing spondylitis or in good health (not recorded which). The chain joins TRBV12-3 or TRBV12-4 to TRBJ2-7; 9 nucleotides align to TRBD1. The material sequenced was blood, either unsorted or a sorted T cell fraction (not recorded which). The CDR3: CASRSSGQGSYEQYF. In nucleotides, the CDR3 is TGTGCCAGCAGATCATCGGGACAGGGCTCGTACGAGCAGTACTTC.